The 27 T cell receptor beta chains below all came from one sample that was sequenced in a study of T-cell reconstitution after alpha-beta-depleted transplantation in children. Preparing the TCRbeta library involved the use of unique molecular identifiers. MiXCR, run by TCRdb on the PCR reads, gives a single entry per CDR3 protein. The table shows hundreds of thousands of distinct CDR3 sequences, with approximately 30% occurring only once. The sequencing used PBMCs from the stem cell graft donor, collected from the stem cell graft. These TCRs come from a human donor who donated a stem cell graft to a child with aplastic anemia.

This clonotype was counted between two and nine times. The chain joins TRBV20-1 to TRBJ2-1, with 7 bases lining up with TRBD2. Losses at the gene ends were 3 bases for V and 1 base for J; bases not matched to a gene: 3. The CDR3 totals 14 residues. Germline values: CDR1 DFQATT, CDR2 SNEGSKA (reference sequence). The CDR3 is CSASPGRSYNEQFF. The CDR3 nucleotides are TGCAGTGCTAGCCCCGGGAGGTCCTACAATGAGCAGTTCTTC.

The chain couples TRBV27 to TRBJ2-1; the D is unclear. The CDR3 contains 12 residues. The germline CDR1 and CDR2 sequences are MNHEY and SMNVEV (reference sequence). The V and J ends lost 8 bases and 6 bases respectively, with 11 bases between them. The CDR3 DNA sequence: TGTGCCAGCTTTTCTTTGGGCAATGAGCAGTTCTTC. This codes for CASFSLGNEQFF.

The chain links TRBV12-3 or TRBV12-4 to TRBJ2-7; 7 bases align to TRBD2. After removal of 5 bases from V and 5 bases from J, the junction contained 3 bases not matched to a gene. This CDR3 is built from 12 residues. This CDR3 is CASSGRANEQYV. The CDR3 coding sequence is TGTGCCAGCAGTGGGAGGGCCAACGAGCAGTACGTC.

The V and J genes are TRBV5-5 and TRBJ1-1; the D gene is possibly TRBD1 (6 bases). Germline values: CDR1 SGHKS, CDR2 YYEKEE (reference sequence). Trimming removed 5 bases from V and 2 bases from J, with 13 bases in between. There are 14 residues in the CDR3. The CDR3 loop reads CASSRGQINTEAFF. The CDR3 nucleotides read TGTGCCAGCAGTCGGGGACAAATCAACACTGAAGCTTTCTTT.

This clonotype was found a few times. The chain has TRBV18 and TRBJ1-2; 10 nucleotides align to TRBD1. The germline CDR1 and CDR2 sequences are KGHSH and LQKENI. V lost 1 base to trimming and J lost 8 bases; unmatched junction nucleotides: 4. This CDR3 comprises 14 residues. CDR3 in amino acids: CASSPRDRGWGYTF. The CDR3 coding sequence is TGTGCCAGCTCACCACGGGACAGGGGCTGGGGCTACACCTTC.

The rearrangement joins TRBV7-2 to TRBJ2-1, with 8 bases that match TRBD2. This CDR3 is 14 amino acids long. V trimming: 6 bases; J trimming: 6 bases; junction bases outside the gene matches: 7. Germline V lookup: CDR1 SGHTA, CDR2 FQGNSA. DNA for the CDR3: TGTGCCAGCAGTCTAGCGGGCCTAAGCAATGAGCAGTTCTTC. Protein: CASSLAGLSNEQFF.

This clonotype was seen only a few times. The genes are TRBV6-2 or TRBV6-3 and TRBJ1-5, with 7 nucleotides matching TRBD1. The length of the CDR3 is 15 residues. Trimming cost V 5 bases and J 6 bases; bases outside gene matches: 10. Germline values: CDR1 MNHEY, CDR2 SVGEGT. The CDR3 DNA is TGTGCCAGCAGTGATACAGGGGTGAATGGTCAGCCCCAGCATTTT. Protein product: CASSDTGVNGQPQHF.

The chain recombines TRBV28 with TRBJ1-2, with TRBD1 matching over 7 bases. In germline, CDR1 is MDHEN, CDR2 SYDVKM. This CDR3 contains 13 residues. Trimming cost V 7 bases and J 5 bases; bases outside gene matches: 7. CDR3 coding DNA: TGTGCCAGCACTGGGCAGGGGGTGTATGGCTACACCTTC. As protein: CASTGQGVYGYTF.

This CDR3 reads CASSLEGGLAEETQYF. The CDR3 DNA reads as TGTGCCAGCAGCTTAGAGGGGGGGCTAGCGGAAGAGACCCAGTACTTC. This rearrangement joins TRBV11-2 to TRBJ2-5; maybe TRBD2 (7 bases). V was trimmed by 0 bases and J by 3 bases, leaving 14 bases between them. Per germline, CDR1 SGHAT and CDR2 FQNNGV. The CDR3 sequence is 16 residues long.

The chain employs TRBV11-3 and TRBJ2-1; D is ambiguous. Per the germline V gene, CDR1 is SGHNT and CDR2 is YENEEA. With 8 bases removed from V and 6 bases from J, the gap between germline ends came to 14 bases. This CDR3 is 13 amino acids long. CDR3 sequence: CASSPSPFNEQFF. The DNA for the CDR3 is TGTGCCAGCTCCCCATCCCCTTTCAATGAGCAGTTCTTC.

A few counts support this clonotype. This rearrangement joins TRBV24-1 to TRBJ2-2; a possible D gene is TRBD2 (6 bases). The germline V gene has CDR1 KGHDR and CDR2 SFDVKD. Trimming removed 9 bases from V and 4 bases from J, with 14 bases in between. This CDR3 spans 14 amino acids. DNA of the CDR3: TGTGCCACCCGGGGAGGAAGGGGCACCGGGGAGCTGTTTTTT. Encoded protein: CATRGGRGTGELFF.

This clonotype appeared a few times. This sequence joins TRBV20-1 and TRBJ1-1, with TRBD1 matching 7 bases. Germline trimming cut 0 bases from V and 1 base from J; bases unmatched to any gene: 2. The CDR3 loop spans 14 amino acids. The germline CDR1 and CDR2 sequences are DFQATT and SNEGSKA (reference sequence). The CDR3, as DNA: TGCAGTGCTAGAGAGGACAGGAGGAACACTGAAGCTTTCTTT. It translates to CSAREDRRNTEAFF.

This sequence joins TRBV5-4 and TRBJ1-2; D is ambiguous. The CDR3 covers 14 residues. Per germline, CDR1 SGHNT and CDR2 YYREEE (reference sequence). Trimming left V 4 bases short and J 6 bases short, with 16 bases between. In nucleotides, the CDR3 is TGTGCCAGCAGCGAGAGGGTGGTTGGGGATGGCTACACCTTC. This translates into CASSERVVGDGYTF.

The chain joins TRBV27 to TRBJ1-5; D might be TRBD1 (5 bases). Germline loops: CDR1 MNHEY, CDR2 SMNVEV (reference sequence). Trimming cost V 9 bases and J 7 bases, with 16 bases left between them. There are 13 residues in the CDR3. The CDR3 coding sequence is TGTGCCAGTAGAAAAAGTGGGGACCAGCCCCAGCATTTT. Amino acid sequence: CASRKSGDQPQHF.

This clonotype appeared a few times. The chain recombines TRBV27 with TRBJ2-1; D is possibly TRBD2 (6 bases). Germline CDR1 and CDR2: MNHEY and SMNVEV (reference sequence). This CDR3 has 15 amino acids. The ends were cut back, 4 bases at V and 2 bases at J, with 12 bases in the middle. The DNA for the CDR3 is TGTGCCAGCAGTTCGGGGGAGTCGGCCTACAATGAGCAGTTCTTC. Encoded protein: CASSSGESAYNEQFF.

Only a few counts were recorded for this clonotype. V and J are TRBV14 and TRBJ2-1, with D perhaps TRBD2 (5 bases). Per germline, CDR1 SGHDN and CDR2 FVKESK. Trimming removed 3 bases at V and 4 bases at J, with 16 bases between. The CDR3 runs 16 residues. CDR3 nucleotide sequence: TGTGCCAGCAGCCAGCCCCGGGGAGTGGGGTACAATGAGCAGTTCTTC. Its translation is CASSQPRGVGYNEQFF.

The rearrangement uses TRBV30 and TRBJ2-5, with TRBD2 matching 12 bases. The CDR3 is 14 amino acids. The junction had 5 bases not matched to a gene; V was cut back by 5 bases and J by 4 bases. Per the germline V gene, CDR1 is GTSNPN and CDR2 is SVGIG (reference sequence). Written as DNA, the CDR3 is TGTGCCTGGGGACCGGGACTAGCGGGAGAGACCCAGTACTTC. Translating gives CAWGPGLAGETQYF.

CDR3 DNA: TGCAGTGCTAGAACTAGTGTAGATACGCAGTATTTT. It translates to CSARTSVDTQYF. This sequence joins TRBV20-1 and TRBJ2-3; tentative D call: TRBD2 (5 bases). Germline V gene lookup returns CDR1 DFQATT and CDR2 SNEGSKA (reference sequence). The germline V and J ends were trimmed by 2 bases and 5 bases, with 8 bases remaining between them. The length of the CDR3 is 12 residues.

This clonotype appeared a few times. CDR3 protein: CSARAGDRSSYNSPLHF. CDR3 DNA sequence: TGCAGTGCTAGAGCGGGGGACAGAAGCTCCTATAATTCACCCCTCCACTTT. The chain links TRBV20-1 to TRBJ1-6; TRBD1 aligns across 7 bases. Germline V CDR1 and CDR2: DFQATT, SNEGSKA (reference sequence). The V segment lost 1 base and the J segment 0 bases; nucleotides outside the gene matches: 6. The CDR3 consists of 17 residues.

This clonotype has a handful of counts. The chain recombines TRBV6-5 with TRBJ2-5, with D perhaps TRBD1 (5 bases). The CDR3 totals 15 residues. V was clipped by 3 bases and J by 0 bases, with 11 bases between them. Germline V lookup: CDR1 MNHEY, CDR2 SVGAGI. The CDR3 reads CASSYNTQDQETQYF. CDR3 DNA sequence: TGTGCCAGCAGTTATAACACACAGGACCAAGAGACCCAGTACTTC.

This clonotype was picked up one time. The CDR3 sequence: CASSLVPDLWAMDSPLHF. CDR3 in DNA: TGTGCCAGCAGCTTAGTTCCCGACTTATGGGCAATGGATTCACCCCTCCACTTT. V is TRBV11-1 and J is TRBJ1-6; D gene unclear. The CDR3 has 18 residues. V lost 1 base and J lost 8, with 21 bases in between. In germline, CDR1 is SGHAT, CDR2 FQDESV (reference sequence).

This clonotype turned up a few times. The CDR3 region has the DNA TGTGCCAGCAGTTACTCGACAAATGCAGTGGCTTTCTTT. Residues: CASSYSTNAVAFF. V gene TRBV6-5 combines with J gene TRBJ1-1; D gene unclear. CDR3 length: 13 amino acids. Trimming removed 0 bases at V and 11 bases at J, with 13 bases between. The germline V gene has CDR1 MNHEY and CDR2 SVGAGI.

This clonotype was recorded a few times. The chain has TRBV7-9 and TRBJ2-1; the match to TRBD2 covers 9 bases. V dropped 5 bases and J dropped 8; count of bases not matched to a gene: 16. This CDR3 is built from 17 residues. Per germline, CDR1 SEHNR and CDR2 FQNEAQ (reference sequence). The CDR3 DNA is TGTGCCAGCAGCCCTAGGCCCGCGGGAGGGCCTGGGGATGAGCAGTTCTTC. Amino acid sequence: CASSPRPAGGPGDEQFF. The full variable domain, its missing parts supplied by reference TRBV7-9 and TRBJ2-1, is DTGVSQNPRHKITKRGQNVTFRCDPISEHNRLYWYRQTLGQGPEFLTYFQNEAQLEKSRLLSDRFSAERPKGSFSTLEIQRTEQGDSAMYLCASSPRPAGGPGDEQFFGPGTRLTVL.

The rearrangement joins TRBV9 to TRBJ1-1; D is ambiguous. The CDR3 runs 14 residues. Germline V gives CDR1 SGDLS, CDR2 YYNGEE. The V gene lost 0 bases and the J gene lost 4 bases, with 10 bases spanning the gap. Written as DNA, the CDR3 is TGTGCCAGCAGCGTAGAGACAATCGGCACTGAAGCTTTCTTT. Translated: CASSVETIGTEAFF.

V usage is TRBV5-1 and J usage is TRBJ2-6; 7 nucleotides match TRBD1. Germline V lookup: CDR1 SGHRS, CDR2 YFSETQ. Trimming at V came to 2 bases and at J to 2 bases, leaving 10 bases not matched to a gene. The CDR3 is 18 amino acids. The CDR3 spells CASSFANRDRTGANVLTF. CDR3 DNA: TGCGCCAGCAGCTTCGCGAACAGGGACAGAACTGGGGCCAACGTCCTGACTTTC.

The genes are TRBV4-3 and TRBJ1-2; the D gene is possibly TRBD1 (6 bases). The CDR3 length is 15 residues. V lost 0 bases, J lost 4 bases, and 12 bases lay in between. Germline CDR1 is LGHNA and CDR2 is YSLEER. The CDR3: CASSQDSDRVYGYTF. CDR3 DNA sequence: TGCGCCAGCAGCCAAGATTCGGACAGAGTCTATGGCTACACCTTC.

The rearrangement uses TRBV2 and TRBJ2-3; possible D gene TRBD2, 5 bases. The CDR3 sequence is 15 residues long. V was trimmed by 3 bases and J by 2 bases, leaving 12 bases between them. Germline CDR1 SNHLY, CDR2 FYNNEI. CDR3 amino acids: CASSEQAAFTDTQYF. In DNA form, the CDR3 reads TGTGCCAGCAGTGAGCAAGCGGCCTTCACAGATACGCAGTATTTT.